This is a list of T cell receptor beta chains from one sample in a study of T cell responses to AZD1222 COVID-19 vaccine. Using immunoSEQ multiplex PCR, the repertoire was profiled, and TCRdb retains in-frame clones only, with some absent. The table records about 61,000 clones, about four fifths of them present only once. Source: peripheral blood, taken 28 days after the second AZD1222 dose. These receptors were obtained from an adult who received the AZD1222 COVID-19 vaccine. Each CDR3 is given with its conserved first and last residue. D genes are given only for firm matches. A row's size may be missing; if present it is once, few, many or a size class.

J: TRBJ2-7
D: TRBD2
length: 14
V: TRBV9
size: NA
CDR3: CASSAWTSQSEQYF
DNA: TGTGCCAGCAGCGCTTGGACTAGTCAGTCCGAGCAGTACTTC

J: TRBJ2-3
D: TRBD2
length: 15
V: TRBV11-3
size: NA
CDR3: CASSPPGTSASTQYF
DNA: TGTGCCAGCAGCCCCCCCGGGACTAGCGCGTCTACGCAGTATTTT

J: TRBJ2-3
D: NA
length: 14
V: TRBV9
size: NA
CDR3: CASSVGASTDTQYF
DNA: TGTGCCAGCAGCGTAGGAGCGAGCACAGATACGCAGTATTTT

J: TRBJ2-1
D: TRBD2
length: 19
V: TRBV5-6
size: NA
CDR3: CASSLEIGMTSVKYNEQFF
DNA: TGTGCCAGCAGCTTGGAAATAGGGATGACTAGCGTAAAATACAATGAGCAGTTCTTC

J: TRBJ1-5
D: TRBD1
length: 16
V: TRBV30
size: NA
CDR3: CAWSRIRGPRAQPQHF
DNA: TGTGCCTGGAGTCGAATAAGGGGGCCCCGGGCTCAGCCCCAGCATTTT

J: TRBJ2-1
D: NA
length: 17
V: TRBV3-1/TRBV3-2
size: NA
CDR3: CASSQGSRRGSYNEQFF
DNA: TGTGCCAGCAGCCAAGGTAGTAGGAGGGGTTCCTACAATGAGCAGTTCTTC

J: TRBJ2-2
D: NA
length: 14
V: TRBV19
size: few
CDR3: CASTTDADTGELFF
DNA: TGTGCCAGTACCACCGACGCGGACACCGGGGAGCTGTTTTTT

J: TRBJ1-2
D: TRBD1
length: 14
V: TRBV5-4
size: NA
CDR3: CATDDRDRGYGYTF
DNA: TGTGCCACGGATGACCGGGACAGGGGCTATGGCTACACCTTC

J: TRBJ1-1
D: NA
length: 13
V: TRBV6-4
size: NA
CDR3: CASRAGGGTEAFF
DNA: TGTGCCAGCAGGGCTGGGGGGGGCACTGAAGCTTTCTTT

J: TRBJ1-1
D: NA
length: 16
V: TRBV11-2
size: NA
CDR3: CASSNEQVAVNTEAFF
DNA: TGTGCCAGCAGTAACGAACAGGTGGCCGTGAACACTGAAGCTTTCTTT

J: TRBJ2-1
D: NA
length: 13
V: TRBV29-1
size: NA
CDR3: CSVGDIGYNEQFF
DNA: TGCAGCGTGGGGGATATTGGCTACAATGAGCAGTTCTTC

J: TRBJ1-1
D: NA
length: 14
V: TRBV18
size: NA
CDR3: CASSLPRGGTEAFF
DNA: TGTGCCAGCTCACTTCCCCGGGGAGGCACTGAAGCTTTCTTT

J: TRBJ1-5
D: TRBD1
length: 13
V: TRBV6-5
size: NA
CDR3: CASSSTGAQPQHF
DNA: TGTGCCAGCAGTTCGACAGGGGCCCAGCCCCAGCATTTT

J: TRBJ2-2
D: TRBD1
length: 14
V: TRBV6-5
size: NA
CDR3: CASGDRGWTGELFF
DNA: TGTGCCAGCGGGGACAGGGGGTGGACCGGGGAGCTGTTTTTT

J: TRBJ2-5
D: NA
length: 14
V: TRBV5-6
size: NA
CDR3: CASSLLLGRETQYF
DNA: TGTGCCAGCAGCTTACTACTAGGACGGGAGACCCAGTACTTC

J: TRBJ2-1
D: NA
length: 15
V: TRBV28
size: once
CDR3: CASSLWGSSYNEQFF
DNA: TGTGCCAGCAGTTTATGGGGGAGCTCCTACAATGAGCAGTTCTTC

J: TRBJ2-2
D: NA
length: 13
V: TRBV3-1/TRBV3-2
size: NA
CDR3: CASSAQSPGELFF
DNA: TGTGCCTCCTCGGCCCAATCCCCCGGGGAGCTGTTTTTT